Below are 24 T cell receptor beta chains sequenced from a single sample in a study of technical replicates of blood from a handful of donors. Some clones are missing from TCRdb's copy, which holds only in-frame ones; the method was immunoSEQ multiplex PCR. The sample gives 80,000 to 95,000 clones, over 85% of which show up once; roughly 0.22% is in the top ten. Sequences were obtained from T cells isolated from PBMCs. Receptors originate from a human donor in good health.

The rearrangement joins TRBV4-1 to TRBJ2-6; 9 bases are a match to TRBD1. Germline-derived CDR1 and CDR2 are MGHRA and YSYEKL. J was trimmed by 1 base and V by 0 bases; bases with no gene match: 10. CDR3 size: 20 residues. This CDR3 is CASSQEMGGQGISGANVLTF. The CDR3 DNA follows: TGCGCCAGCAGCCAAGAGATGGGTGGACAGGGGATTTCTGGGGCCAACGTCCTGACTTTC.

This clone appeared once. This chain links TRBV7-8 with TRBJ1-2, with D perhaps matching TRBD1 (5 bases). Germline CDR1 and CDR2: SGHVS and FQNEAQ. V gave up 4 bases and J gave up 2 bases, with 11 bases separating them. CDR3 length equals 14 residues. The CDR3 reads CASSSTRGNYGYTF. DNA of the CDR3: TGTGCCAGCAGCTCTACGCGGGGGAACTATGGCTACACCTTC.

This clone was observed a single time. The chain joins TRBV19 to TRBJ2-7; 8 nucleotides match TRBD1. The CDR3 loop spans 16 amino acids. The J segment lost 1 base and the V segment lost 3 bases, leaving 8 bases of the junction unmatched. In germline, CDR1 is LNHDA, CDR2 SQIVND (reference sequence). The CDR3 sequence is CASSILSGQGSYEQYF. In DNA form, the CDR3 reads TGTGCCAGTAGTATTCTTTCCGGACAGGGATCCTACGAGCAGTACTTC. Using reference TRBV19 and TRBJ2-7 for the parts outside the CDR3, the full variable domain is DGGITQSPKYLFRKEGQNVTLSCEQNLNHDAMYWYRQDPGQGLRLIYYSQIVNDFQKGDIAEGYSVSREKKESFPLTVTSAQKNPTAFYLCASSILSGQGSYEQYFGPGTRLTVT.

The chain combines TRBV11-2 with TRBJ2-7; the match to TRBD1 covers 7 bases. This CDR3 is 15 amino acids long. J was trimmed by 5 bases and V by 4 bases; bases with no gene match: 11. Germline V gene sequence: CDR1 SGHAT, CDR2 FQNNGV. The CDR3 DNA sequence: TGTGCCAGCAGCTGGGGAAGACAGGGCGGTGACGAGCAGTACTTC. Amino acids: CASSWGRQGGDEQYF.

The chain couples TRBV18 to TRBJ2-7, with TRBD1 identical over 8 bases. Trimming cost V 1 base and J 3 bases; bases outside gene matches: 5. The germline V gene has CDR1 KGHSH and CDR2 LQKENI. This CDR3 is 15 amino acids long. DNA of the CDR3: TGTGCCAGCTCACCACTGCGGACAGGGCGCTACGAGCAGTACTTC. It encodes CASSPLRTGRYEQYF. Full variable domain (missing parts from reference TRBV18 and TRBJ2-7): NAGVMQNPRHLVRRRGQEARLRCSPMKGHSHVYWYRQLPEEGLKFMVYLQKENIIDESGMPKERFSAEFPKEGPSILRIQQVVRGDSAAYFCASSPLRTGRYEQYFGPGTRLTVT.

The CDR3 sequence: CASSLREGSSYNEQFF. CDR3 coding DNA: TGTGCCAGCAGCCTCAGGGAGGGCAGCTCCTACAATGAGCAGTTCTTC. The chain joins TRBV13 to TRBJ2-1; 7 nucleotides line up with TRBD2. The V segment lost 5 bases and the J segment 0 bases; nucleotides outside the gene matches: 7. The CDR3 totals 16 residues. The germline V gene encodes CDR1 PRHDT and CDR2 FYEKMQ (reference sequence).

V gene TRBV18 combines with J gene TRBJ2-1; no clear D gene. The CDR3 spans 13 residues. Germline CDR1 and CDR2: KGHSH and LQKENI. V gave up 8 bases and J gave up 5 bases, with 13 bases separating them. CDR3 loop: CASTRLADNEQFF. CDR3 nucleotide sequence: TGTGCCAGCACCCGTCTCGCGGACAATGAGCAGTTCTTC.

Details on this clone: The same CDR3 also results from other DNA sequences found in this sample. The gene calls are TRBV19 and TRBJ2-1; 11 bases are a match to TRBD2. CDR1 and CDR2 (germline): LNHDA, SQIVND (reference sequence). V trimming: 6 bases; J trimming: 4 bases; junction bases outside the gene matches: 2. The CDR3 is 14 residues long. The CDR3 nucleotides read TGTGCCAGTAGGACTAGCGGGATTTACAATGAGCAGTTCTTC. Amino acids: CASRTSGIYNEQFF. The whole variable domain, remainder taken from reference TRBV19 and TRBJ2-1, is DGGITQSPKYLFRKEGQNVTLSCEQNLNHDAMYWYRQDPGQGLRLIYYSQIVNDFQKGDIAEGYSVSREKKESFPLTVTSAQKNPTAFYLCASRTSGIYNEQFFGPGTRLTVL.

The rearrangement links TRBV25-1 to TRBJ2-2, with 11 positions matching TRBD1. The CDR3 length is 15 residues. The V and J ends lost 6 bases and 6 bases, in that order; junction bases with no gene match: 6. Per germline, CDR1 MGHDK and CDR2 SYGVNS. CDR3 residues: CASSARDRGSGELFF. The CDR3 DNA is TGTGCCAGCAGCGCCCGGGACAGGGGGTCCGGGGAGCTGTTTTTT.

This clone was seen a single time. The chain couples TRBV21-1 to TRBJ2-5; the DNA was not used to check the table's D call, TRBD1. TRBV21-1 is given as a pseudogene. CDR3 size: 16 residues. The CDR3 region has the DNA TGTGCCAGCAGCAAAGTCCTAAGGGGGCGCGGGGAGACCCAGTACTTC. Translating gives CASSKVLRGRGETQYF.

This rearrangement joins TRBV5-1 to TRBJ1-1; TRBD1 aligns across 10 bases. V shed 0 bases and J 1 base; nucleotides not matched to a gene: 6. Germline loops: CDR1 SGHRS, CDR2 YFSETQ. This CDR3 region has 17 residues. CDR3 in DNA: TGCGCCAGCAGCTTGGAGGGGACAGGGGTCTGGAACACTGAAGCTTTCTTT. The encoded protein is CASSLEGTGVWNTEAFF.

The J gene is TRBJ2-7, the V gene TRBV27; 11 bases line up with TRBD2. Germline lookup yields CDR1 MNHEY and CDR2 SMNVEV (reference sequence). The V segment lost 6 bases and the J segment 2 bases; nucleotides outside the gene matches: 3. This CDR3 region has 14 residues. The CDR3 sequence: CASRLAGDPYEQYF. CDR3 sequence (DNA): TGTGCCAGCAGACTAGCGGGAGACCCCTACGAGCAGTACTTC.

The rearrangement links TRBV28 to TRBJ2-1, with D hard to call. The CDR3 consists of 13 residues. V dropped 3 bases and J dropped 6 bases, with 9 bases sitting between them. CDR1 MDHEN and CDR2 SYDVKM come from the germline V gene. The CDR3 is CASSFVLPNEQFF. The CDR3 DNA sequence: TGTGCCAGCAGTTTCGTTCTCCCCAATGAGCAGTTCTTC.

CDR3 residues: CSVYRVTEQFF. DNA of the CDR3: TGCAGTGTTTACAGGGTAACTGAGCAGTTCTTC. The rearrangement uses TRBV20-1 and TRBJ2-1, with D tentatively TRBD1 (6 bases). V was trimmed by 7 bases and J by 9 bases, leaving 13 bases between them. CDR3 length: 11 amino acids. The germline CDR1 and CDR2 sequences are DFQATT and SNEGSKA (reference sequence).

This clone came up once. The CDR3, as DNA: TGTGCCAGCAGCCAAGATATGTATCAGGGGCCCTTCAATGAGCAGTTCTTC. Amino acids: CASSQDMYQGPFNEQFF. The rearrangement joins TRBV14 to TRBJ2-1, with D tentatively TRBD1 (6 bases). V lost 0 bases to trimming and J lost 6 bases, with 18 bases between them. Per the germline V gene, CDR1 is SGHDN and CDR2 is FVKESK. This CDR3 is 17 amino acids long.

V usage is TRBV13 and J usage is TRBJ2-2; D gene unclear. CDR3 size: 13 residues. The V end lost 6 bases, the J end lost 7 bases, and 12 bases lay between the germline ends. Germline V lookup: CDR1 PRHDT, CDR2 FYEKMQ (reference sequence). The CDR3 spells CASSRLSVGELFF. CDR3 DNA sequence: TGTGCCAGCAGTCGTCTTTCGGTCGGGGAGCTGTTTTTT.

This clone was found once. The chain combines TRBV10-3 with TRBJ2-7; 7 nucleotides line up with TRBD2. Trimming at V came to 6 bases and at J to 4 bases, leaving 12 bases not matched to a gene. Germline V lookup: CDR1 ENHRY, CDR2 SYGVKD. This CDR3 has 15 amino acids. CDR3 in amino acids: CAIRDISGLTYEQYF. The DNA of the CDR3 is TGTGCCATCAGGGATATTAGCGGGCTCACTTACGAGCAGTACTTC.

The chain is built from TRBV5-6 and TRBJ2-1, with D possibly TRBD2 on 6 matching bases. CDR3 size: 18 residues. V was pared by 6 bases and J by 2 bases, with 24 bases between. Germline V gene sequence: CDR1 SGHDT, CDR2 YYEEEE. The CDR3 sequence is CASIHGWLRDSAYNEQFF. The CDR3 DNA reads as TGTGCCAGCATCCATGGGTGGCTCCGGGACTCAGCCTACAATGAGCAGTTCTTC.

The chain is built from TRBV7-9 and TRBJ1-1, with D perhaps matching TRBD1 (5 bases). Trimming stripped 1 base from V and 8 bases from J, with 17 bases between. The CDR3 has 15 amino acids. From germline, CDR1 is SEHNR and CDR2 FQNEAQ (reference sequence). The CDR3 bases are TGTGCCAGCAGCTTAGGCGGGGCAGGGAAGAGGGAAGCTTTCTTT. This codes for CASSLGGAGKREAFF.

The chain combines TRBV10-3 with TRBJ2-1; 8 nucleotides align to TRBD2. The length of the CDR3 is 15 residues. Germline assignment: CDR1 ENHRY and CDR2 SYGVKD. The trim removed 8 bases at V and 8 bases at J, leaving 14 bases unmatched. CDR3 DNA sequence: TGTGCCATCGGTGGTGATAGCGGGGCCGAGGATGAGCAGTTCTTC. Translated, it gives CAIGGDSGAEDEQFF.

This sequence joins TRBV5-1 and TRBJ1-1; TRBD1 might be the D (6 bases). Trimming removed 1 base at V and 7 bases at J, with 14 bases between. The CDR3 totals 14 residues. Germline lookup yields CDR1 SGHRS and CDR2 YFSETQ. The CDR3 sequence is CASSLRASGDEAFF. The CDR3 bases are TGCGCCAGCAGCTTGCGGGCTTCAGGGGATGAAGCTTTCTTT.

This rearrangement joins TRBV5-1 to TRBJ2-4; 16 bases map to TRBD2. This CDR3 comprises 17 residues. Trimming cost V 4 bases and J 3 bases; bases outside gene matches: 4. Looked up from germline, CDR1 is SGHRS and CDR2 is YFSETQ. CDR3 DNA sequence: TGCGCCAGCAGCAAAGGGACTAGCGGGAGGGACAAAAACATTCAGTACTTC. Amino acid sequence: CASSKGTSGRDKNIQYF.

The chain joins TRBV29-1 to TRBJ2-2; a weak D match, TRBD2 (5 bases). V dropped 4 bases and J dropped 2 bases, with 14 bases sitting between them. This CDR3 has 15 residues. The germline gives CDR1 SQVTM, CDR2 ANQGSEA. CDR3 sequence reads: CSVVEGGPNTGELFF. The CDR3 bases are TGCAGCGTTGTTGAGGGCGGACCTAACACCGGGGAGCTGTTTTTT.

This chain joins TRBV27 and TRBJ2-3; 7 nucleotides align to TRBD2. The germline V gene encodes CDR1 MNHEY and CDR2 SMNVEV (reference sequence). J gave up 1 base and V 3 bases, and 13 bases lay outside the gene matches. CDR3 length: 18 residues. CDR3 sequence: CASSFLGGKRGGTDTQYF. For the CDR3, the DNA is TGTGCCAGCAGTTTTTTGGGAGGCAAGCGGGGCGGCACAGATACGCAGTATTTT.